This TCR beta chain was recovered during a study of cytomegalovirus exposure and HLA in healthy donors. The PCR contained 60 Vbeta and 13 Jbeta primers. TCRdb keeps only in-frame clones here, not all; method: immunoSEQ multiplex PCR. The sample records about 71,000 clones, 70% being singletons. The CDR3 loop spans 17 amino acids. CDR1 and CDR2 from the germline V gene are MNHNS and SASEGT. J was trimmed by 6 bases and V by 2 bases; bases with no gene match: 13. Sequencing was carried out using PBMCs. The TCR was taken from a woman between 45 and 60 years old in good health and CMV-seropositive. The chain carries TRBV6-1 and TRBJ2-5; 9 bases fit TRBD2. The CDR3 DNA is TGTGCCAGCAGTGAAAGAGGCGGGGGGGCCCAGTCCAAGACCCAGTACTTC. Its protein product is CASSERGGGAQSKTQYF.